Given below is one TCR beta chain in context. The antigen is unknown. The record originates from a study of shared clonotypes between healthy human individuals. Study-level findings and limits: Larger estimated richness was generally recorded for naive subsets relative to memory subsets. Sampling covered nothing but blood. Tissue TCR repertoires likely differ from those found in blood.

Trimming stripped 4 bases from V and 0 bases from J, with 19 bases between. This CDR3 has 19 residues. CDR1 LNHDA and CDR2 SQIVND come from the germline V gene (reference sequence). Deep-level assay runs were performed. The repertoire was sequenced with immunoSEQ multiplex PCR; TCRdb's copy has only in-frame clones and lacks some. The sample consists of under 600,000 clones, 97% of them appearing once. The specimen was naive CD4+ T cells sorted from blood. The subset was: CD45RA+ positively selected. This TCR derives from a woman in her thirties in good health. This chain links TRBV19 with TRBJ2-6; D not resolved. CDR3 amino acids: CASSSPPMASSSGANVLTF. The CDR3 nucleotides read TGTGCCAGTAGTAGCCCCCCAATGGCCTCAAGCTCTGGGGCCAACGTCCTGACTTTC.